Below are 20 T cell receptor beta chains sequenced from a single sample in a study of T cell repertoires in cytomegalovirus infection. TCRdb processed the reads anew with MiXCR; each CDR3 protein has one entry. The sample shows approximately 300,000 distinct CDR3 sequences, roughly 25% of them seen only once. Their antigen targets remain unknown. The sequences come from cultured PBMCs, collected from culture after CMV antigen stimulation. All receptors come from a human donor in good health (CMV status not recorded). Some clones in this sample may be carry-over from other donors' samples.

This clonotype was seen a few times. Sequence at one end of the junction differs from germline and may be a read error. The DNA for the CDR3 is TGTGCCAGTAGGGATAACGATGGCTACACCTTC. The encoded protein is CASRDNDGYTF. J is TRBJ1-2 and V is TRBV19; no clear D. Germline lookup yields CDR1 LNHDA and CDR2 SQIVND (reference sequence). CDR3 size: 11 residues. Variable domain in full (rest from reference TRBV19 and TRBJ1-2): DGGITQSPKYLFRKEGQNVTLSCEQNLNHDAMYWYRQDPGQGLRLIYYSQIVNDFQKGDIAEGYSVSREKKESFPLTVTSAQKNPTAFYLCASRDNDGYTFGSGTRLTVV.

V and J are TRBV5-1 and TRBJ1-2, with D maybe TRBD1 (5 bases). Germline V lookup: CDR1 SGHRS, CDR2 YFSETQ. The V end was cut by 5 bases, the J end by 4 bases, with 18 bases between. CDR3 length: 15 amino acids. CDR3 in amino acids: CASRPTGRGTYGYTF. The CDR3 coding sequence is TGCGCCAGCAGACCAACAGGTCGCGGTACCTATGGCTACACCTTC.

This clonotype was detected many times. The chain couples TRBV7-6 to TRBJ2-1; TRBD2 agrees at 7 bases. Germline V gene sequence: CDR1 SGHVS, CDR2 FNYEAQ. J lost 10 bases, V lost 1 base, and 22 bases had no gene match. The CDR3 covers 19 residues. CDR3 DNA: TGTGCCAGCAGCTTAGGAGTTTTCTCTCCAGCGGGAATTTTGCAGGAGCAGTTCTTC. Translated: CASSLGVFSPAGILQEQFF.

This clonotype occurred a few times. The rearrangement uses TRBV27 and TRBJ1-2; a weak D match, TRBD1 (6 bases). Trimming shortened V by 6 bases and J by 1 base, and 15 bases separated the two germline ends. The CDR3 sequence is 15 residues long. Per germline, CDR1 MNHEY and CDR2 SMNVEV (reference sequence). The CDR3 protein is CASSPYRDNNYGYTF. The CDR3 nucleotides are TGTGCCAGCAGCCCATACAGGGATAATAACTATGGCTACACCTTC.

This sequence joins TRBV18 and TRBJ2-7, with D possibly TRBD2 on 6 matching bases. Trimming cost V 3 bases and J 3 bases, with 18 bases left between them. This CDR3 contains 16 residues. Germline CDR1 is KGHSH and CDR2 is LQKENI. DNA for the CDR3: TGTGCCAGCTCACCGGAGGGTGAACGGTTGTACTACGAGCAGTACGTC. As protein: CASSPEGERLYYEQYV.

This chain links TRBV6-1 with TRBJ1-1; a possible D gene is TRBD1 (5 bases). The CDR3 spans 14 residues. In germline, CDR1 is MNHNS, CDR2 SASEGT. Trimming removed 8 bases from V and 2 bases from J, with 15 bases in between. As DNA, the CDR3 is TGTGCCAGCGGGGCAAGGGACCTCAACACTGAAGCTTTCTTT. Protein sequence: CASGARDLNTEAFF.

This clonotype was picked up a small number of times. The chain joins TRBV28 to TRBJ2-7; D gene ambiguous. The V end was cut by 4 bases, the J end by 2 bases, with 9 bases between. Germline V lookup: CDR1 MDHEN, CDR2 SYDVKM. The CDR3 is 13 residues long. The CDR3 DNA follows: TGTGCCAGCAGTTCGCCAGTCACCTACGAGCAGTACTTC. Its protein product is CASSSPVTYEQYF.

This chain connects TRBV29-1 to TRBJ1-3, with a possible D match to TRBD1 (5 bases). Per germline, CDR1 SQVTM and CDR2 ANQGSEA. V was cut by 6 bases and J by 1 base, with 13 bases left in between. This CDR3 spans 14 amino acids. CDR3 sequence: CSVLSGGSGNTIYF. DNA of the CDR3: TGCAGCGTCCTTTCCGGGGGGTCTGGAAACACCATATATTTT.

The rearrangement uses TRBV7-2 and TRBJ2-5; D is unresolved. Near its end, the DNA agrees better with TRBJ2-1, so the J call may be wrong. Germline CDR1 and CDR2: SGHTA and FQGNSA. The CDR3 extends over 14 amino acids. CDR3 nucleotides: TGTGCCAGCAGCTCTAAATATGGTGGAGAGACCCAGTTCTTC. Residues: CASSSKYGGETQFF.

This chain uses TRBV7-3 with TRBJ2-2; D gene ambiguous. Germline assignment: CDR1 SGHTA and CDR2 FQGTGA. V was clipped by 2 bases and J by 1 base, with 8 bases between them. The CDR3 runs 15 residues. The CDR3 nucleotides are TGTGCCAGCAGCTTAGGCGGAGAGAACACCGGGGAGCTGTTTTTT. Translated: CASSLGGENTGELFF.

In nucleotides, the CDR3 is TGCGCCAGCAGCCAAGATGTGGACCTAGGGGGACCCAATCAGCCCCAGCATTTT. Amino acid sequence: CASSQDVDLGGPNQPQHF. V and J are TRBV4-1 and TRBJ1-5; D perhaps matches TRBD1 (6 bases). The germline gives CDR1 MGHRA, CDR2 YSYEKL. The V end was cut by 0 bases, the J end by 3 bases, with 18 bases between. The CDR3 covers 18 residues.

In this sample, this clonotype turned up a few times. This chain uses TRBV6-6 with TRBJ1-5; D gene uncertain. Germline lookup yields CDR1 MNHNY and CDR2 SVGAGI (reference sequence). Between the trimmed V and J ends, which lost 7 bases and 4 bases, there was a span of 11 bases. The CDR3 totals 13 residues. The CDR3 DNA sequence: TGTGCCAGCATGGCGGCCGAAAATCAGCCCCAGCATTTT. Residues: CASMAAENQPQHF.

This clonotype has at least ten counts. This sequence joins TRBV11-3 and TRBJ2-1, with no clear D. The V end lost 0 bases, the J end lost 5 bases, and 14 bases lay between the germline ends. The germline gives CDR1 SGHNT, CDR2 YENEEA. The CDR3 spans 16 residues. The CDR3 is CASSLDGWSAHNEQFF. The CDR3 bases are TGTGCCAGCAGCTTAGATGGGTGGAGCGCCCACAATGAGCAGTTCTTC.

This clonotype showed up just a few times. The chain combines TRBV15 with TRBJ2-6, with a weak D call TRBD1 (5 bases). The CDR3 spans 15 residues. Trimming left V 1 base short and J 4 bases short, with 8 bases between. CDR1 and CDR2 (germline): LNHNV, YYDKDF (reference sequence). CDR3 residues: CATSRVGAGANVLTF. CDR3 nucleotides: TGTGCCACCAGCAGAGTAGGGGCCGGGGCCAACGTCCTGACTTTC.

This clonotype was recorded a few times. This chain uses TRBV27 with TRBJ2-5; D is possibly TRBD1 or TRBD2 (6 bases each). The V gene lost 1 base and the J gene lost 5 bases, with 14 bases spanning the gap. CDR3 length: 15 amino acids. Germline CDR1 and CDR2: MNHEY and SMNVEV (reference sequence). The CDR3 protein is CASSLFGGPGETQYF. CDR3 coding DNA: TGTGCCAGCAGTTTATTTGGGGGGCCGGGGGAGACCCAGTACTTC.

The rearrangement uses TRBV18 and TRBJ2-5; no reliable D call. Trimming stripped 0 bases from V and 5 bases from J, with 7 bases between. Per the germline V gene, CDR1 is KGHSH and CDR2 is LQKENI. CDR3 length: 13 amino acids. The CDR3 here is CASSPPIRETQYF. The CDR3 DNA sequence: TGTGCCAGCTCACCACCGATTAGGGAGACCCAGTACTTC.

The rearrangement links TRBV28 to TRBJ1-5, with D possibly matching TRBD1 (5 bases). V was cut by 5 bases and J by 8 bases, with 16 bases left in between. Germline values: CDR1 MDHEN, CDR2 SYDVKM. CDR3 size: 14 residues. In nucleotides, the CDR3 is TGTGCCAGCAGTAGCCTAAACCGGGGGGAGCCCCAGCATTTT. Its translation: CASSSLNRGEPQHF.

This clonotype was observed a handful of times. The CDR3 DNA is TGTGCCAGTAGTATGGGGACAGGGGGCGCGAGCAATCAGCCCCAGCATTTT. Translating it yields CASSMGTGGASNQPQHF. This rearrangement joins TRBV19 to TRBJ1-5; 12 bases fit TRBD1. CDR3 length equals 17 residues. The trim removed 3 bases at V and 1 base at J, leaving 4 bases unmatched. Germline V gene data show CDR1 as LNHDA and CDR2 as SQIVND (reference sequence).

This rearrangement joins TRBV6-2 or TRBV6-3 to TRBJ2-3; the D gene is possibly TRBD2 (5 bases). Trimming pared 5 bases from V and 1 base from J, leaving 13 bases between. CDR3 length: 15 amino acids. CDR1 MNHEY and CDR2 SVGEGT come from the germline V gene. The CDR3 sequence: CASSPDWTGTDTQYF. As DNA, the CDR3 is TGTGCCAGCAGTCCCGACTGGACTGGCACAGATACGCAGTATTTT.

The V and J genes are TRBV6-2 or TRBV6-3 and TRBJ2-7, with D perhaps matching TRBD2 (5 bases). This CDR3 has 14 residues. V lost 7 bases, J lost 6 bases, and 19 bases lay in between. Germline-derived CDR1 and CDR2 are MNHEY and SVGEGT. CDR3 nucleotides: TGTGCCAGCACCGAAACGGCTAGCTGGGGCGAGCAGTACTTC. It codes for CASTETASWGEQYF.